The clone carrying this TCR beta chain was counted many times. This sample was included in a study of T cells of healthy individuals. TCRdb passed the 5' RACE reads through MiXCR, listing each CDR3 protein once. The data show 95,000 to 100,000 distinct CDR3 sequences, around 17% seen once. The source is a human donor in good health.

The CDR3 nucleotides are TGTGCCAGCAGCATAACGACAGGGGGAGAGACCCAGTACTTC. Residues: CASSITTGGETQYF. V is TRBV12-3 or TRBV12-4 and J is TRBJ2-5; 9 bases agree with TRBD1. V dropped 6 bases and J dropped 4; count of bases not matched to a gene: 6. The CDR3 sequence is 14 residues long.